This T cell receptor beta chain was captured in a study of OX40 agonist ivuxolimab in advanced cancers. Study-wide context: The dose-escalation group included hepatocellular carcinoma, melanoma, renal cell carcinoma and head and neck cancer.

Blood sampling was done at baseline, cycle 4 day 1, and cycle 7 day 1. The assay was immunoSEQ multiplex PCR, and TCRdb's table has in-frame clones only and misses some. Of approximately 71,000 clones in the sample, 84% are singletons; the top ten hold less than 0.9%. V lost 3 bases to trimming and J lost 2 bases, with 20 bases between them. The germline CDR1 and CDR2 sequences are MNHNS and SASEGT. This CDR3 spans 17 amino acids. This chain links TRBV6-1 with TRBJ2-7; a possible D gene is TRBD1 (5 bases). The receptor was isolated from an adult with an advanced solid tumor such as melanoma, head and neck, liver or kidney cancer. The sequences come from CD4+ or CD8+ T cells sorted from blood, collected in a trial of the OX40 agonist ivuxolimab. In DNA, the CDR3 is TGTGCCAGCAGTGATCTTAAAGGACACGAGTTAACCTACGAGCAGTACTTC. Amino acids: CASSDLKGHELTYEQYF.